This T cell receptor (beta chain) was recovered during a study of T cell changes during pregnancy in multiple sclerosis (dated by TCRdb to about 2019). A note on the overall study: Changes in the T cell repertoire over the course of pregnancy were examined in this study in women with multiple sclerosis.

A word on this clone: Its antigen is unknown. There are no base qualities to consult, and no much larger clone falls within one base.

The library came from the immunoSEQ multiplex PCR assay. TCRdb obtained this table from immuneACCESS and retained in-frame rearrangements with V and J assigned. These tables miss some clones; where compared with another copy, unresolved V genes account for less than half of the shortfall, and the remainder is unexplained. The sample has 65,000 to 75,000 clones on record, 85% to 95% of them singletons. The top ten constitute approximately 2.8% of the sample. Sequenced here: CD8+ T cells from peripheral blood mononuclear cells, sampled in the third trimester of pregnancy. This sequence originates from a female donor in good health, enrolled as a control in a pregnancy study.

The CDR3 region reads CASSDGAGGGLNEQFF. The base sequence is TGTGCCAGCAGCGACGGAGCAGGGGGCGGGTTGAATGAGCAGTTCTTC. This chain is built from TRBV9 and TRBJ2-1, with 8 bases matching TRBD1. From the cysteine up to the phenylalanine, the CDR3 has a length of 16 residues. Solely the CDR3 DNA is kept, with 48 bases framed from the first base. The germline V gene supplies CDR1 SGDLS and CDR2 YYNGEE. The germline V and J ends show losses of 3 bases and 7 bases respectively, and no gene match explains 12 bases of the junction.